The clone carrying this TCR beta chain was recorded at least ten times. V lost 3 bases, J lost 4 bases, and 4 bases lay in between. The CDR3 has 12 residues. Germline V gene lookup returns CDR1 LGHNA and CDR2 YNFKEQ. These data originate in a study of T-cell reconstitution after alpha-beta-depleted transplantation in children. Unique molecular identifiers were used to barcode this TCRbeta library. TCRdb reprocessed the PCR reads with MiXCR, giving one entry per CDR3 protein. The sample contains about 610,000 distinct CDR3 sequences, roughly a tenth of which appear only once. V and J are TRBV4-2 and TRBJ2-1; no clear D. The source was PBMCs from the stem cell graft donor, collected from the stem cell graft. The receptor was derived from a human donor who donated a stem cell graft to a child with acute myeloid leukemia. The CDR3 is CASSQVYNEQFF. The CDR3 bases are TGTGCCAGCAGCCAGGTTTACAATGAGCAGTTCTTC.